Below, 10 T cell receptor beta chains from the same sample are listed, as sequenced in a study of shared clonotypes between healthy human individuals. Here immunoSEQ multiplex PCR was the method, and the copy in TCRdb shows in-frame clones only, minus some. This table holds fewer than 600,000 clones, roughly 79% found once. The material sequenced was PBMCs. The receptor source for this set is a woman between 35 and 50 years old in good health. Some clones in this sample may be carry-over from other donors' samples.

The chain combines TRBV14 with TRBJ2-3; D remains ambiguous. The CDR3 sequence is 12 residues long. Per the germline V gene, CDR1 is SGHDN and CDR2 is FVKESK. The V end was cut by 3 bases, the J end by 2 bases, with 3 bases between. The DNA for the CDR3 is TGTGCCAGCAGCCACATCACAGATACGCAGTATTTT. This translates into CASSHITDTQYF.

The DNA for the CDR3 is TGTGCCAGCAGCCCCCCCAGGCAGGGGTGGAAGACCCAGTACTTC. This gives the protein CASSPPRQGWKTQYF. The chain carries TRBV11-2 and TRBJ2-5, with D possibly being TRBD1 (6 bases). The CDR3 sequence is 15 residues long. Per germline, CDR1 SGHAT and CDR2 FQNNGV. V lost 5 bases, J lost 6 bases, and 19 bases lay in between.

This chain uses TRBV30 with TRBJ1-2, with unresolved D. The germline V gene encodes CDR1 GTSNPN and CDR2 SVGIG (reference sequence). This CDR3 is 18 amino acids long. V lost 3 bases to trimming and J lost 4 bases, with 27 bases between them. The CDR3 region has the DNA TGTGCCTGGAGGGTTGGCATCGGCAAGAACAAACAAGGCTATGGCTACACCTTC. Translated, it gives CAWRVGIGKNKQGYGYTF. The full variable domain, completed using reference TRBV30 and TRBJ1-2, is SQTIHQWPATLVQPVGSPLSLECTVEGTSNPNLYWYRQAAGRGLQLLFYSVGIGQISSEVPQNLSASRPQDRQFILSSKKLLLSDSGFYLCAWRVGIGKNKQGYGYTFGSGTRLTVV.

V usage is TRBV29-1 and J usage is TRBJ2-5; 9 nucleotides match TRBD2. The CDR3 has 14 amino acids. The germline gives CDR1 SQVTM, CDR2 ANQGSEA. Germline trimming cut 1 base from V and 5 bases from J; bases unmatched to any gene: 5. CDR3 residues: CSVEGAGGGETQYF. DNA of the CDR3: TGCAGCGTTGAAGGGGCGGGAGGGGGCGAGACCCAGTACTTC.

This clone was detected only a few times. The chain is built from TRBV6-1 and TRBJ1-5; D not resolved. The germline V gene has CDR1 MNHNS and CDR2 SASEGT. With 4 bases removed from V and 0 bases from J, the gap between germline ends came to 10 bases. This CDR3 contains 15 residues. Here the CDR3 reads CASSGQLNSNQPQHF. Written as DNA, the CDR3 is TGTGCCAGCAGTGGGCAGCTTAATAGCAATCAGCCCCAGCATTTT.

This sequence joins TRBV19 and TRBJ2-1; tentative D call: TRBD2 (5 bases). The germline V gene encodes CDR1 LNHDA and CDR2 SQIVND (reference sequence). The CDR3 runs to 14 residues. The germline V and J ends were trimmed by 4 bases and 3 bases, with 10 bases remaining between them. This CDR3 reads CASSTSYLYNEQFF. In nucleotides, the CDR3 is TGTGCCAGTAGTACTAGCTACCTCTACAATGAGCAGTTCTTC.

This clone was counted only a few times. The V gene is TRBV4-2, the J gene TRBJ2-3; 8 bases map to TRBD1. Germline CDR1 LGHNA, CDR2 YNFKEQ. V shed 0 bases, J shed 5 bases, and the junction held 7 bases outside the gene matches. This CDR3 has 16 amino acids. The CDR3 bases are TGTGCCAGCAGCCAAGACCCAGGACAGGGTGGAGATACGCAGTATTTT. Encoded protein: CASSQDPGQGGDTQYF.

Remarks on this clone: A much larger clone lies a single base off, so this may be a read error. Different DNA sequences within this sample yield the same CDR3. V usage is TRBV6-4 and J usage is TRBJ2-1, with 10 bases identical to TRBD2. Unmatched junction bases numbered 0, after V lost 4 bases and J lost 0 bases. From germline, CDR1 is MRHNA and CDR2 SNTAGT. The CDR3 loop spans 15 amino acids. The CDR3 here is CASSASGGSYNEQFF. CDR3 in DNA: TGTGCCAGCAGTGCTAGCGGGGGCTCCTACAATGAGCAGTTCTTC.

The rearrangement uses TRBV2 and TRBJ2-3; 9 nucleotides agree with TRBD1. Germline CDR1 and CDR2: SNHLY and FYNNEI. With V trimmed by 6 bases and J by 2 bases, 9 bases remained unmatched. The CDR3 consists of 16 residues. In DNA, the CDR3 is TGTGCCAGCAGAAGGGACAGGGAAACTCCCACAGATACGCAGTATTTT. Protein sequence: CASRRDRETPTDTQYF.

The chain uses TRBV6-5 and TRBJ2-7; D may correspond to TRBD1 or TRBD2 (5 bases each). The CDR3 sequence is 13 residues long. CDR1 is MNHEY, CDR2 SVGAGI, per germline. Between the trimmed V and J ends, which lost 4 bases and 7 bases, there was a span of 14 bases. The CDR3 coding sequence is TGTGCCAGCAGTTCGGGGACCGTAGCAGAGCAGTACTTC. Translating gives CASSSGTVAEQYF.